The 14 T cell receptor beta chains given below trace back to one sample, sequenced in a study of T cells in Graves' hyperthyroidism and ophthalmopathy. The investigators amplified TCR beta CDR3 regions from RNA transcripts. During a first-round RT-PCR of the TCR CDR3, the HTBI primer set was used. TCRdb reprocessed the multiplex PCR reads with MiXCR, giving one entry per CDR3 protein. Of 700,000 or so distinct CDR3 sequences detected, approximately 16% appear once; the ten largest clones hold around 7.7%. The sequencing input was blood. The receptors shown here come from a man between 18 and 29 years old with Graves' hyperthyroidism.

V gene TRBV30 combines with J gene TRBJ2-5; D is perhaps TRBD2 (6 bases). CDR3 length equals 14 residues. Trimming stripped 3 bases from V and 3 bases from J, with 14 bases between. Germline CDR1 reads GTSNPN; CDR2 reads SVGIG (reference sequence). The CDR3 region has the DNA TGTGCCTGGAGCCCCCGTGGAGGGAAAGAGACCCAGTACTTC. Translation: CAWSPRGGKETQYF.

This clonotype was recorded once. The CDR3 DNA is TGTGCCAGCTCACCGGCGAAGAGCTCCTACGAGCAGTACTTC. This sequence encodes CASSPAKSSYEQYF. The chain joins TRBV18 to TRBJ2-7; no clear D gene. V lost 3 bases to trimming and J lost 0 bases, with 9 bases between them. The germline gives CDR1 KGHSH, CDR2 LQKENI. The CDR3 spans 14 residues.

This clonotype has just a few counts. This chain connects TRBV7-2 to TRBJ2-2; D is possibly TRBD1 (5 bases). Looked up from germline, CDR1 is SGHTA and CDR2 is FQGNSA. Trimming left V 5 bases short and J 4 bases short, with 11 bases between. The CDR3 length is 14 residues. In nucleotides, the CDR3 is TGTGCCAGCAGCCGCGACAGTGTCACCGGGGAGCTGTTTTTT. It specifies CASSRDSVTGELFF.

This clonotype was counted between two and nine times. The CDR3 reads CASSPSGTSPSYYEQYF. In nucleotides, the CDR3 is TGCGCCAGCAGCCCTAGTGGGACTAGTCCTTCCTACTACGAGCAGTACTTC. The chain has TRBV4-1 and TRBJ2-7; the match to TRBD2 covers 8 bases. This CDR3 is 17 amino acids long. The V gene end was trimmed by 4 bases and the J gene end by 3 bases; junction bases not matched to a gene: 14. CDR1 is MGHRA and CDR2 is YSYEKL in the germline V gene.

This chain links TRBV25-1 with TRBJ1-1; possible D gene TRBD1, 5 bases. The V and J ends lost 1 base and 3 bases respectively, with 18 bases between them. Germline V gene data show CDR1 as MGHDK and CDR2 as SYGVNS. CDR3 length: 17 residues. This CDR3 reads CASSESGWGPSDTEAFF. DNA for the CDR3: TGTGCCAGCAGTGAATCAGGATGGGGCCCCTCGGACACTGAAGCTTTCTTT.

This clonotype appeared many times. The V gene is TRBV6-2 or TRBV6-3, the J gene TRBJ1-1, with 7 bases that match TRBD1. The germline CDR1 and CDR2 sequences are MNHEY and SVGEGT. The CDR3 length is 14 residues. Trimming removed 6 bases from V and 4 bases from J; junction bases left unmatched: 8. DNA for the CDR3: TGTGCCAGCAGCGACTACAGGGGAGGCACTGAAGCTTTCTTT. Translated, it gives CASSDYRGGTEAFF.

This clonotype was seen many times. Here the CDR3 reads CASGTGRGEQYF. The CDR3 DNA is TGTGCCAGCGGTACAGGGCGTGGGGAGCAGTACTTC. This rearrangement joins TRBV2 to TRBJ2-7, with D possibly being TRBD1 (6 bases). V was clipped by 8 bases and J by 7 bases, with 15 bases between them. Germline V gene lookup returns CDR1 SNHLY and CDR2 FYNNEI. The CDR3 has 12 residues.

This clonotype was counted at least ten times. V and J are TRBV6-2 or TRBV6-3 and TRBJ2-1; unclear D gene. The CDR3 has 13 residues. Germline lookup yields CDR1 MNHEY and CDR2 SVGEGT. V lost 5 bases to trimming and J lost 5 bases, with 10 bases between them. CDR3 DNA: TGTGCCAGCAGTCCCGATCGGGACAATGAGCAGTTCTTC. This sequence encodes CASSPDRDNEQFF.

In its sample, this clonotype was seen many times. The CDR3 here is CASSLGSAPHSDTQYF. The CDR3 DNA reads TGTGCCAGCAGCTTGGGTAGCGCTCCGCACTCAGATACGCAGTATTTT. This chain uses TRBV11-2 with TRBJ2-3, with TRBD2 as a possible D gene (5 bases). Germline V lookup: CDR1 SGHAT, CDR2 FQNNGV. The CDR3 extends over 16 amino acids. The ends were cut back, 3 bases at V and 4 bases at J, with 17 bases in the middle.

This chain links TRBV19 with TRBJ2-5, with TRBD2 matching over 9 bases. The CDR3 has 14 residues. Germline CDR1 and CDR2: LNHDA and SQIVND (reference sequence). Trimming cost V 5 bases and J 5 bases; bases outside gene matches: 6. The CDR3 region is CASSLVAGDETQYF. In DNA, the CDR3 is TGTGCCAGTAGTCTAGTAGCGGGAGACGAGACCCAGTACTTC.

This clonotype has just a few counts. This chain joins TRBV28 and TRBJ1-2; D is uncertain. The germline gives CDR1 MDHEN, CDR2 SYDVKM. The CDR3 totals 13 residues. V was trimmed by 4 bases and J by 7 bases, leaving 13 bases between them. This CDR3 is CASSSNPGGGYTF. Written as DNA, the CDR3 is TGTGCCAGCAGTTCGAACCCGGGAGGTGGCTACACCTTC.

V usage is TRBV30 and J usage is TRBJ2-1; 9 nucleotides agree with TRBD2. CDR1 and CDR2 from the germline V gene are GTSNPN and SVGIG (reference sequence). The CDR3 has 15 amino acids. J was trimmed by 8 bases and V by 0 bases; bases with no gene match: 8. The CDR3 bases are TGTGCCTGGAGTGTTCGGAGCGGGAGGTTCGATGAGCAGTTCTTC. This gives the protein CAWSVRSGRFDEQFF.

The chain combines TRBV6-1 with TRBJ2-7; tentatively, D is TRBD2 (5 bases). Germline-derived CDR1 and CDR2 are MNHNS and SASEGT. This CDR3 comprises 12 residues. The V gene lost 10 bases and the J gene lost 5 bases, with 15 bases spanning the gap. CDR3 region: CATRGHSDEQYF. DNA for the CDR3: TGTGCCACCCGGGGTCACTCAGACGAGCAGTACTTC.

The chain recombines TRBV2 with TRBJ1-1; D is unresolved. V was clipped by 5 bases and J by 14 bases, with 12 bases between them. In germline, CDR1 is SNHLY, CDR2 FYNNEI. The length of the CDR3 is 10 residues. Here the CDR3 reads CASSLGRAFF. The DNA for the CDR3 is TGTGCCAGCAGTCTGGGGAGGGCATTCTTT.